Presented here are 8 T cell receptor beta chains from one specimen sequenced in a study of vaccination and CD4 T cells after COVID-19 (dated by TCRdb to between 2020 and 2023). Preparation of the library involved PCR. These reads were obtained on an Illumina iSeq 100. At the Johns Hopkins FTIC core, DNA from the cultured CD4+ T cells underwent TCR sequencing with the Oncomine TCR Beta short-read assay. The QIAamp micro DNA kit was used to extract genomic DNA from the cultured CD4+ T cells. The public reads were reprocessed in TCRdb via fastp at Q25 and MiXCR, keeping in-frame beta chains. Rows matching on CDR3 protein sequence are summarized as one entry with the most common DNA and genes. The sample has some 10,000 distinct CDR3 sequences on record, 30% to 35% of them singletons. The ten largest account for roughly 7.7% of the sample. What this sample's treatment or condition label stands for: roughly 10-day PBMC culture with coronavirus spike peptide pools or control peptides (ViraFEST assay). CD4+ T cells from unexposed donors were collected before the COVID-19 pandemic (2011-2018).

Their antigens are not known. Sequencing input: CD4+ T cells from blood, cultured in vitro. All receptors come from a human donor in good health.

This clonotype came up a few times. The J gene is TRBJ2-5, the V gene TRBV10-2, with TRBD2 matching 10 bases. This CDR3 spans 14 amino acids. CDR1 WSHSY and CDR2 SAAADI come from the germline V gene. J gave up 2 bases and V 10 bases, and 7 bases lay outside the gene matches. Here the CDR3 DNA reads TGCGCCACCCGGTGGACTAGCGGACAAGAGACCCAGTACTTC. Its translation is CATRWTSGQETQYF.

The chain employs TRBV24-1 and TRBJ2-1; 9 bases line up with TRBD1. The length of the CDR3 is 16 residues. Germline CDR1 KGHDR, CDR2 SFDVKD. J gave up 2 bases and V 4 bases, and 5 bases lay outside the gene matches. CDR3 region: CATSDSDRGTYNEQFF. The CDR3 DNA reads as TGTGCCACCAGTGACTCCGACAGGGGGACCTACAATGAGCAGTTCTTC.

The CDR3 sequence is CSARDPRGRGTEAFF. The CDR3 DNA reads as TGCAGTGCTAGAGATCCCCGGGGGCGAGGGACTGAAGCTTTCTTT. The chain joins TRBV20-1 to TRBJ1-1; D is perhaps TRBD1 (6 bases). The V end was cut by 0 bases, the J end by 5 bases, with 16 bases between. This CDR3 has 15 residues. Germline loops: CDR1 DFQATT, CDR2 SNEGSKA (reference sequence).

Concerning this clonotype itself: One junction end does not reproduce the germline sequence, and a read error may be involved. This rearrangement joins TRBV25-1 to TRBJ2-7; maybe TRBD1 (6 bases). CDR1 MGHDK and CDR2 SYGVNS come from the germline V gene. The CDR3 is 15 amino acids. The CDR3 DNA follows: TGTGCCAGCACTGAAGGTGGGGGCCCCCATTACGAGCAGTACTTC. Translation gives CASTEGGGPHYEQYF.

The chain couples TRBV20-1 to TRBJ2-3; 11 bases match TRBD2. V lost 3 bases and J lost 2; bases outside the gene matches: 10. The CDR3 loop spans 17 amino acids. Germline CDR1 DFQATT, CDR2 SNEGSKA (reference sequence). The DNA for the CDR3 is TGCAGTGCTAGTCCCCCACTAGCGGGAGATATCACAGATACGCAGTATTTT. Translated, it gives CSASPPLAGDITDTQYF.

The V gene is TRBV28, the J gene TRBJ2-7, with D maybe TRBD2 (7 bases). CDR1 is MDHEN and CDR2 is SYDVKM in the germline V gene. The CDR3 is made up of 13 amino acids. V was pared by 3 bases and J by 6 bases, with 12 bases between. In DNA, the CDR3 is TGTGCCAGCAGTTTCCGGGGGGCGAGCGAGCAGTACTTC. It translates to CASSFRGASEQYF.

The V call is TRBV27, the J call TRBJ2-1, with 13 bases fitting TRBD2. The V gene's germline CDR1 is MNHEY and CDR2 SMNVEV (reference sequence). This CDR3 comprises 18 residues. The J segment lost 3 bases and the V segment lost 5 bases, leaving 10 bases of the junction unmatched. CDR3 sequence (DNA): TGTGCCAGCAGTCTAACTAGCGGGAGGGCCTTAGTCTACAATGAGCAGTTCTTC. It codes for CASSLTSGRALVYNEQFF.

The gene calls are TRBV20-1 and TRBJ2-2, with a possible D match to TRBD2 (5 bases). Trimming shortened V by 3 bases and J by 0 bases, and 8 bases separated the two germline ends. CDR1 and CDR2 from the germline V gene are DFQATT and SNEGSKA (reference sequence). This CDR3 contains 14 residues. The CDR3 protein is CSASRAANTGELFF. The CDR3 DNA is TGCAGTGCTAGTAGAGCGGCGAACACCGGGGAGCTGTTTTTT.